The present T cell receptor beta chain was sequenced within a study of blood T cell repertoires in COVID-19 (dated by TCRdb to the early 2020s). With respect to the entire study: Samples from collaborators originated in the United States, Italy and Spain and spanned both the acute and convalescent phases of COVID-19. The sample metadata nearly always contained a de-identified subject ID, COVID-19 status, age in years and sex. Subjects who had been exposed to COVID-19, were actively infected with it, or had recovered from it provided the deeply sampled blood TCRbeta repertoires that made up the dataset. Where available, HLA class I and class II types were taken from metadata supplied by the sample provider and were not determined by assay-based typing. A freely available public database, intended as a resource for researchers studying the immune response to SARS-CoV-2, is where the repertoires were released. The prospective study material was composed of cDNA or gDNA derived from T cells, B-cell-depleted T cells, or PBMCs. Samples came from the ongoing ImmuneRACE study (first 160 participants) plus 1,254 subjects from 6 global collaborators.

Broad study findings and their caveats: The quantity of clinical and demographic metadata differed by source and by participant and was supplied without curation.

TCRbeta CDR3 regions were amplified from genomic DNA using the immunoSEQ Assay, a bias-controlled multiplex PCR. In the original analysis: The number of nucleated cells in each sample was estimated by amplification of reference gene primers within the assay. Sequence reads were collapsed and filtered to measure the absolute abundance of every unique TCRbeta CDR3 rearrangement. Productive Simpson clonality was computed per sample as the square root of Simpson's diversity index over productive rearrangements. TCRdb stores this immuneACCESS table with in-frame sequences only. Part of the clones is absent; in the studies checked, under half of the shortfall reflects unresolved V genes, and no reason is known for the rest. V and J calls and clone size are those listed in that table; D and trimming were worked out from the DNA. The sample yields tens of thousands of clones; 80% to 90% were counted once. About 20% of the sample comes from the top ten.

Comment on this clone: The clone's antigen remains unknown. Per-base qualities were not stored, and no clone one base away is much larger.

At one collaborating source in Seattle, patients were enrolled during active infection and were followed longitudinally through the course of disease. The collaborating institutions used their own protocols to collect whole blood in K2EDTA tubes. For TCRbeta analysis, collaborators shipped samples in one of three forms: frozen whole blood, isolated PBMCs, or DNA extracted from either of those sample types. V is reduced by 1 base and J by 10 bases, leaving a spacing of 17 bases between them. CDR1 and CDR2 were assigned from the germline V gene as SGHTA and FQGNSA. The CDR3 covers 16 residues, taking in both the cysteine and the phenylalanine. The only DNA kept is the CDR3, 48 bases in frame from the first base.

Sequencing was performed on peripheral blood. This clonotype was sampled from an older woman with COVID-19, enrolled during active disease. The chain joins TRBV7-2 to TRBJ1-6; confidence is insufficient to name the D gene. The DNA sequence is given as TGTGCCAGCAGCTTAGATTTGGACTTAGACAACTCACCCCTCCACTTT. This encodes CASSLDLDLDNSPLHF.